What follows is one TCR beta chain and its context. Clones were read by immunoSEQ multiplex PCR, and TCRdb kept only the in-frame ones, dropping some. The profile shows approximately 88,000 clones, roughly 89% of them singletons. The germline V and J ends were trimmed by 8 bases and 0 bases, with 20 bases remaining between them. Germline CDR1 and CDR2: LNHDA and SQIVND (reference sequence). The CDR3 covers 16 residues. Sample time point: pretreatment peripheral blood. This sample is drawn from a study of PD-L1 blockade in urothelial cancer. The specimen comprised PBMCs, sampled around atezolizumab (anti-PD-L1) treatment. The sequence was collected from a man aged 60-69 years with urothelial cancer. V usage is TRBV19 and J usage is TRBJ2-7; possibly TRBD1 for D (6 bases). CDR3 residues: CASHWGRGSSSYEQYF. In DNA, the CDR3 is TGTGCCAGTCATTGGGGGCGCGGGTCGAGCTCCTACGAGCAGTACTTC.